This record looks at one T cell receptor beta chain sequence and its context. Its antigen remains unidentified. The CDR3 extends over 16 amino acids. The V end lost 0 bases, the J end lost 3 bases, and 16 bases lay between the germline ends. Germline CDR1 reads DFQATT; CDR2 reads SNEGSKA (reference sequence). These data are taken from a study of response to subunit inactivated influenza vaccine. Study results and caveats: It was the authors' suggestion that each seasonal influenza vaccination recruits few new T cells.

Via MiXCR, TCRdb re-called the RT-PCR reads, giving one row per CDR3 protein. The profile shows 550,000 to 800,000 distinct CDR3 sequences, about 15% of them singletons. This sequence joins TRBV20-1 and TRBJ2-3; a weak D match, TRBD2 (5 bases). Material: PBMCs from blood, obtained around two weeks before vaccination. The clonotype originates from a middle-aged man who received an inactivated influenza vaccine. DNA of the CDR3: TGCAGTGCTAGAGACGTATTAGCGCTGTATACAGATACGCAGTATTTT. Its translation is CSARDVLALYTDTQYF.